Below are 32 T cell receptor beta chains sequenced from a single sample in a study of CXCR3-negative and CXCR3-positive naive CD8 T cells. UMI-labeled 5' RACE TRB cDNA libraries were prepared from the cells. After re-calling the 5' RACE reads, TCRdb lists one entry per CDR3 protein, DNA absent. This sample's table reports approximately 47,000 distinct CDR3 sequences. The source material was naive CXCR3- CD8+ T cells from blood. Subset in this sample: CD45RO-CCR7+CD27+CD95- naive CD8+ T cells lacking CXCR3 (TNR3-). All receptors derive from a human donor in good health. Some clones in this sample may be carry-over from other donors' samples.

This CDR3 is CASNAASSGANVLTF. The chain recombines TRBV28 with TRBJ2-6. Germline V gene data show CDR1 as MDHEN and CDR2 as SYDVKM. The CDR3 contains 15 residues.

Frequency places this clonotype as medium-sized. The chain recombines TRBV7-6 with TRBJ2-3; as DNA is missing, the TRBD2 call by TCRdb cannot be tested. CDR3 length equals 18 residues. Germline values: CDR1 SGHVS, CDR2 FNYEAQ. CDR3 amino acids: CASSSGLAGGPGTDTQYF.

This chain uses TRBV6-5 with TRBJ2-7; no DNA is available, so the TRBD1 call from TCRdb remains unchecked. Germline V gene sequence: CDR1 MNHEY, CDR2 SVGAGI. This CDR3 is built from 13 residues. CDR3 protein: CASREGQTYEQYF.

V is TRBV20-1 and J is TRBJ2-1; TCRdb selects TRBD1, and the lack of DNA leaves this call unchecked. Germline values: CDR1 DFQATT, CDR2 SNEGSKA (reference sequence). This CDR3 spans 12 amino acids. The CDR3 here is CSARQVGVEQFF.

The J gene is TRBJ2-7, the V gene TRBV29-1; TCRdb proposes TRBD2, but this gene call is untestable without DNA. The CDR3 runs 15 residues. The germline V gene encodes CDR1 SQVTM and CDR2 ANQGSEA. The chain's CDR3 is CSVVALAGVRYEQYF.

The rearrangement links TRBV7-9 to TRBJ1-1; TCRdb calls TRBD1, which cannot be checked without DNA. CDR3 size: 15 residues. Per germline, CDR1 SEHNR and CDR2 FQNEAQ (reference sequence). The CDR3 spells CASSSRQGRETEAFF. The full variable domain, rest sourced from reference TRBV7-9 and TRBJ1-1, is DTGVSQNPRHKITKRGQNVTFRCDPISEHNRLYWYRQTLGQGPEFLTYFQNEAQLEKSRLLSDRFSAERPKGSFSTLEIQRTEQGDSAMYLCASSSRQGRETEAFFGQGTRLTVV.

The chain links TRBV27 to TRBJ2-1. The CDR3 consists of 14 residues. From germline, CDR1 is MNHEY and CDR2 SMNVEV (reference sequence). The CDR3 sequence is CASSLAGPYNEQFF.

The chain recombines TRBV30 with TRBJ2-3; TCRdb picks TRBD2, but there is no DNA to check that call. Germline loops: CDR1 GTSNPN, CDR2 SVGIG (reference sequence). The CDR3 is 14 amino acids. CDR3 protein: CAWSVGGDTDTQYF.

This CDR3 reads CASSKLRGTEAFF. The chain couples TRBV21-1 to TRBJ1-1. TRBV21-1 is shown as a pseudogene. The CDR3 sequence is 13 residues long.

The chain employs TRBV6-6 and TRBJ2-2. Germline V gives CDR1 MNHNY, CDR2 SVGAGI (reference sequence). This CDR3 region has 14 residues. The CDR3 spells CASSLWANTGELFF.

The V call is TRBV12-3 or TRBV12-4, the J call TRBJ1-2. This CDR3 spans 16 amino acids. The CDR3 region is CASSLGPTGPGYGYTF.

CDR3 amino acids: CASSLVRTNTEAFF. The rearrangement joins TRBV5-1 to TRBJ1-1. The CDR3 is 14 amino acids. The germline CDR1 and CDR2 sequences are SGHRS and YFSETQ. Looking up the rest from reference TRBV5-1 and TRBJ1-1 gives the full variable domain: KAGVTQTPRYLIKTRGQQVTLSCSPISGHRSVSWYQQTPGQGLQFLFEYFSETQRNKGNFPGRFSGRQFSNSRSEMNVSTLELGDSALYLCASSLVRTNTEAFFGQGTRLTVV.

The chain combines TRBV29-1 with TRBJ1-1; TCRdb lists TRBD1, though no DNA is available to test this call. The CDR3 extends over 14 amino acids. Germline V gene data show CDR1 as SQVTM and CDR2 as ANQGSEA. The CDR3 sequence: CSVAFTGGNPEAFF.

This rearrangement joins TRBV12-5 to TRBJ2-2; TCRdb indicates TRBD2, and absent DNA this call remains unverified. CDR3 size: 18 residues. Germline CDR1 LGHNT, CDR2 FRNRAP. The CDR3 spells CASGFHTPIDANTGELFF.

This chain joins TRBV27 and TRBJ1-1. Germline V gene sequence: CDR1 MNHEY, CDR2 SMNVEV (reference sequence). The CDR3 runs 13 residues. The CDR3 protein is CASSPGIYTEAFF.

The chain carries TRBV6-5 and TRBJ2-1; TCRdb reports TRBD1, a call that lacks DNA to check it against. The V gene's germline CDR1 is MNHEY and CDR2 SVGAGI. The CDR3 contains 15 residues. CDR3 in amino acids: CASSDRQGTYNEQFF.

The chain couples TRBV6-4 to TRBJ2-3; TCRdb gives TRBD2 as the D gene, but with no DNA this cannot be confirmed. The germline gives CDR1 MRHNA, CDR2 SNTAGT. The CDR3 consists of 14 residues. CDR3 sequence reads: CASSLGGPTDTQYF.

CDR3 amino acids: CASFGGPGHREDYEQYF. This sequence joins TRBV5-6 and TRBJ2-7; TCRdb's assignment of TRBD1 cannot be checked, as there is no DNA. The length of the CDR3 is 17 residues. Germline assignment: CDR1 SGHDT and CDR2 YYEEEE.

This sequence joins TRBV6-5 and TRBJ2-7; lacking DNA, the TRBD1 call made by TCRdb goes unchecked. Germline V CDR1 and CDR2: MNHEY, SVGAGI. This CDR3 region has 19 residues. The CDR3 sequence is CASSYSSQGPPVLPYEQYF.

The CDR3 sequence: CASSSGILMDQETQYF. This chain links TRBV7-2 with TRBJ2-5; the TCRdb D gene call, TRBD1, has no DNA to confirm it. This CDR3 spans 16 amino acids. Germline-derived CDR1 and CDR2 are SGHTA and FQGNSA.

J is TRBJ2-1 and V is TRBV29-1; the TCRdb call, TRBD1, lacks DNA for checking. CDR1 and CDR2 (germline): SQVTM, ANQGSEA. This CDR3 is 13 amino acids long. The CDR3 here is CSVQWGGYNEQFF.

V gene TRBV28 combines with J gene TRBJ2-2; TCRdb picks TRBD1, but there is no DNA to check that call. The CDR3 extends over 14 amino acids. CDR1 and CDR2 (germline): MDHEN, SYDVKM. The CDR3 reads CASSRGQETGELFF.

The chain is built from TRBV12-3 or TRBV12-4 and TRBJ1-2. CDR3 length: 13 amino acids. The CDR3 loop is CASRQTNPYGYTF.

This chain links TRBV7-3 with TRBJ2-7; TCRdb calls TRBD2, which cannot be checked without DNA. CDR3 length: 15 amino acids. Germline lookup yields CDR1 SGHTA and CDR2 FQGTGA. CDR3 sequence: CASSLTYGLEEEQYF.

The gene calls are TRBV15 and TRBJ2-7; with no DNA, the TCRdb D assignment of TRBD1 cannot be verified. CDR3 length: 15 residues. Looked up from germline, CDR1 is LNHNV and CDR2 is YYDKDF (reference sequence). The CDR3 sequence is CATSENSGGSCEQYF.

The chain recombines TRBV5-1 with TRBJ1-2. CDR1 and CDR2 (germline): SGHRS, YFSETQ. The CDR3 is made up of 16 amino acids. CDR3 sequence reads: CASSLNGGTSNYGYTF.

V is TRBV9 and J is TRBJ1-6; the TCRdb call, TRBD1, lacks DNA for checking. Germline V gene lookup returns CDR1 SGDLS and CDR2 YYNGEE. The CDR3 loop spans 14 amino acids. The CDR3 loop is CASSEGTAGSPLHF. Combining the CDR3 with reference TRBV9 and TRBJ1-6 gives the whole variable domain DSGVTQTPKHLITATGQRVTLRCSPRSGDLSVYWYQQSLDQGLQFLIQYYNGEERAKGNILERFSAQQFPDLHSELNLSSLELGDSALYFCASSEGTAGSPLHFGNGTRLTVT.

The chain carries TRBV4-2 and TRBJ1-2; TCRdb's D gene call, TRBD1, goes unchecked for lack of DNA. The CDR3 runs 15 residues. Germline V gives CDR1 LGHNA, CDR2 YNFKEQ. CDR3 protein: CASSPSGTTNYGYTF.

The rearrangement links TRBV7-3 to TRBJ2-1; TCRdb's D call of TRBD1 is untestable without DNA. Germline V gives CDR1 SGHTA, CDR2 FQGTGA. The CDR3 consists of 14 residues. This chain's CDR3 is CASSFSGGYNEQFF.

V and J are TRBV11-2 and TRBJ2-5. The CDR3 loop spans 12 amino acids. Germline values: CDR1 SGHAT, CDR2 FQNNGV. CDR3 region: CASSLSWETQYF.

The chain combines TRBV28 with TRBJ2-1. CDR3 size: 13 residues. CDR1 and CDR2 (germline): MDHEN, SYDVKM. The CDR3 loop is CASSSTWGNEQFF.

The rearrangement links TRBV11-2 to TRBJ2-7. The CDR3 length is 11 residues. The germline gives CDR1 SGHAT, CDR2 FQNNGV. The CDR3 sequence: CASSLIDEQYF.